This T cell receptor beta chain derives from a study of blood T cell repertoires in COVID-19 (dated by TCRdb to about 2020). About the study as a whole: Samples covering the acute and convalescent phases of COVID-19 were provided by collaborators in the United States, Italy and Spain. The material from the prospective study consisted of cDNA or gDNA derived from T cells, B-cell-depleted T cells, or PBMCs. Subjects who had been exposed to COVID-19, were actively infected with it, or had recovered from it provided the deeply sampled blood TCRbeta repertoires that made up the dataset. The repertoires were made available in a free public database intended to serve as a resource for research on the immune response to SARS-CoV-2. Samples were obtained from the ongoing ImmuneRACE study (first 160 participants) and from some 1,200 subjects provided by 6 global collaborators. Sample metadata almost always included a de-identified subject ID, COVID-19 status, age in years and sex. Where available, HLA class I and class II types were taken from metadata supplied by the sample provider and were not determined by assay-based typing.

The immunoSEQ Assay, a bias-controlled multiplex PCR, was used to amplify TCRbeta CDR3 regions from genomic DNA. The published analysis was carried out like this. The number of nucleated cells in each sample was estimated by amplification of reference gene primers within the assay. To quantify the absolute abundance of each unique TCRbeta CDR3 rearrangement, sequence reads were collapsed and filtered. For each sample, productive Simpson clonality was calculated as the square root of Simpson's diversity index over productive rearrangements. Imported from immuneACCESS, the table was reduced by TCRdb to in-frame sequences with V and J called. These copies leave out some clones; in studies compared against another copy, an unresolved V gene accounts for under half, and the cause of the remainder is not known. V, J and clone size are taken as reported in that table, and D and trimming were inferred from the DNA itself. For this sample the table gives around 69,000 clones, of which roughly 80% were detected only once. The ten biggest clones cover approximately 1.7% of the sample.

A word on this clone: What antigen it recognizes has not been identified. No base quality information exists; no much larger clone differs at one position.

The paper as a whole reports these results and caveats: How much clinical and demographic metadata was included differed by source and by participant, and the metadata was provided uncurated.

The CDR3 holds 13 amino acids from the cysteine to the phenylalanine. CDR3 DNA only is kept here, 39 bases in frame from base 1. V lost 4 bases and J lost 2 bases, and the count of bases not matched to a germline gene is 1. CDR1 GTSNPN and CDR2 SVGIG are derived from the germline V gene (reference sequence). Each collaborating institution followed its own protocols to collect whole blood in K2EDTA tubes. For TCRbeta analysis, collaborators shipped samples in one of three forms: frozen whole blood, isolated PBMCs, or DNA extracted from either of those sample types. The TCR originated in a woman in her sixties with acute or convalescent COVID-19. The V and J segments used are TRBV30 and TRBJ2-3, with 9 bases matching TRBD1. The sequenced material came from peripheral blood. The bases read TGTGCCTGGATACAGGGGGCCACAGATACGCAGTATTTT. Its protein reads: CAWIQGATDTQYF.